The present T cell receptor beta chain was sequenced within a study of T cell changes during pregnancy in multiple sclerosis. With V trimmed by 4 bases and J by 6 bases, 12 bases remained unmatched. This CDR3 comprises 15 residues. The germline CDR1 and CDR2 sequences are MDHEN and SYDVKM. This clone was counted a few times. TCRdb's table, derived via immunoSEQ multiplex PCR, lists solely in-frame clones and lacks some. The sample has more than 15,000 clones, 70% to 90% seen once. The specimen comprised CD8+ T cells from peripheral blood mononuclear cells, sampled in the second trimester of pregnancy. The V and J genes are TRBV28 and TRBJ2-7; TRBD1 matches 7 bases. The origin of this receptor is a female donor in good health, enrolled as a control in a pregnancy study. The CDR3 DNA reads TGTGCCAGCAGTTCTACCGGGACAGTCGCTAGCGAGCAGTACTTC. It specifies CASSSTGTVASEQYF.